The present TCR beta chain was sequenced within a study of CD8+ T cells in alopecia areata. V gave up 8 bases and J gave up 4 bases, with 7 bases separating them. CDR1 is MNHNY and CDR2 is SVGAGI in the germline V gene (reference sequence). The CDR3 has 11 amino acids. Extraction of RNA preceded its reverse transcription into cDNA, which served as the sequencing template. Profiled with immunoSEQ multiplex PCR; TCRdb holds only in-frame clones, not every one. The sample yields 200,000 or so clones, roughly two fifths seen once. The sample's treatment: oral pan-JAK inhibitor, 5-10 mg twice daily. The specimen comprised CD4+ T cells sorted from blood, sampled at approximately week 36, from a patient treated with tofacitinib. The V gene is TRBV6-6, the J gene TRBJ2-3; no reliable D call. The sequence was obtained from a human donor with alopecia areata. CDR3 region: CASSLADTQYF. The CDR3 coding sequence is TGTGCCAGCTCCCTAGCAGATACGCAGTATTTT.